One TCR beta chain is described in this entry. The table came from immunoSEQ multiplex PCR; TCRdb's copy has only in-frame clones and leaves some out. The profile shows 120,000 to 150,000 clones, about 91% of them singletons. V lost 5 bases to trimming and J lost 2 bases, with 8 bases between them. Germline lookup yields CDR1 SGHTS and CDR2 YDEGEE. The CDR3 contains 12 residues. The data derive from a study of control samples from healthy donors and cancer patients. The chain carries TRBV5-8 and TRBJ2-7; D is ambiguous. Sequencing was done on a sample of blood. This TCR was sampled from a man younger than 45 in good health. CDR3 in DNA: TGTGCCAGCAGAAGGGTGGCCTACGAGCAGTACTTC. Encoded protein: CASRRVAYEQYF.